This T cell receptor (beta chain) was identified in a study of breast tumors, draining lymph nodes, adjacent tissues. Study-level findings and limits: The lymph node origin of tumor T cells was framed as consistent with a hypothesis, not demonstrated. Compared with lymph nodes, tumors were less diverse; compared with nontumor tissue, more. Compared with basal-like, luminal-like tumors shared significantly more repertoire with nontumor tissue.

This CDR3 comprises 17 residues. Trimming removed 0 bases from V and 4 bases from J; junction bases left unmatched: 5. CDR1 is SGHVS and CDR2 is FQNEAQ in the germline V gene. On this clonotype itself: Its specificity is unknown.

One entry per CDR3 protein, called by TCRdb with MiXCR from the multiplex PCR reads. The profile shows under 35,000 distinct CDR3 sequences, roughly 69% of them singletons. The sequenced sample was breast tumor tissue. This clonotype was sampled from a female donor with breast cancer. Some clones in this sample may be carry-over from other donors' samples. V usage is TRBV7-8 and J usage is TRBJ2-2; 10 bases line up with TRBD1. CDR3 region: CASSLAGQGRVTGELFF. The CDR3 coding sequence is TGTGCCAGCAGCTTAGCGGGACAGGGGCGCGTCACCGGGGAGCTGTTTTTT.